This TCR beta chain came from a study of T cells in Graves' hyperthyroidism and ophthalmopathy (dated by TCRdb to between 2018 and 2021). General notes on the study: Peripheral blood was collected at initial diagnosis, before any treatment. To identify distinguishing TCR V-J signatures, a discovery cohort of around 100 patients was used, comprising 40 to 45 with Graves' ophthalmopathy and 57 with stable Graves' hyperthyroidism. Whether ophthalmopathy could be predicted prospectively was tested in an independent validation cohort made up of approximately 19 hyperthyroidism patients plus 17 patients who later progressed to ophthalmopathy. The roughly 90 discovery patients were divided at random into training and test sets in a 7:3 ratio. In about 6 Graves' hyperthyroidism patients, the study also compared T-cell repertoires from thyroid tissue with T-cell repertoires from blood. Once sampling was done, hyperthyroidism patients were given methimazole at a starting dose of 30 mg daily, whereas ophthalmopathy patients were given high-dose intravenous methylprednisolone. TCR Vbeta CDR3 sequencing of 130 to 150 peripheral blood samples (approximately 44 ophthalmopathy, over 70 hyperthyroidism and approximately 17 progressor patients) is reported in the paper. The paper as a whole reports these results and caveats: Sample size was not statistically predetermined, and investigators were not blinded to group allocation. In validation, progression to ophthalmopathy was predicted by the model with about 70% sensitivity and approximately 78% specificity, a median of around 6.5 months before onset. In cross-validation, a model built on a 13 V-J signature told ophthalmopathy apart from stable hyperthyroidism with 87.88% sensitivity and approximately 81% specificity, and in testing the same model reached 80%/75%. Blood samples also contained most of the expanded thyroid clonotypes (frequency above 0.001), which suggests that blood repertoires may reflect thyroid immune responses.

Ophthalmopathy patients had moderately to severely active disease, with a Clinical Activity Score of 3 or more, a NOSPECS grade of 4 or more, and a disease duration of less than 3 months. Exclusion was applied to patients with uncontrolled infections, other autoimmune diseases, pregnancy or lactation. Diagnoses were based on clinical symptoms, serum thyroxine and TRAb, thyroid ultrasound and orbital computed tomography. Ficoll-Paque density gradient centrifugation was used to isolate PBMCs from approximately 11 ml of fresh peripheral blood. Total RNA was extracted with Trizol reagent, and quality was checked on an Agilent 2100 Bioanalyzer. V ends up 2 bases short and J 5 bases short, with an unmatched junction base count of 7. The CDR3 numbers 16 residues from cysteine through phenylalanine. The read is trimmed to its CDR3 DNA, 48 bases read in frame from base 1. The germline V gene supplies CDR1 SGHAT and CDR2 FQNNGV.

The TCR beta CDR3 regions were amplified from RNA transcripts. The first round of RT-PCR for the TCR CDR3 was performed with the HTBI primer set and the Qiagen OneStep RT-PCR kit. A second multiplex PCR round built the libraries, followed by size selection and purification. Sequencing of the libraries was done on an Illumina HiSeq2000 using paired-end 100 bp reads. The study's processing was this. SOAPnuke was used to process the raw data, throwing out any read that contained adapters or uncalled bases, had a mean Phred below 15, or lacked an exact constant-primer or identifier match. High-quality paired reads were merged using COPE v1.2.5, and each unique nucleotide sequence was defined as a clonotype. MiTCR v1.1 was used to align the clonotypes against IMGT TRBV, TRBD and TRBJ reference segments. The analysis included only V-J combinations with a frequency above 0.0001, which together covered about 99% of the repertoires. The TCS score was defined as F50 (clonal expansion) divided by E x V (chaos), with BLOSUM62-based TCRdist calculated between CDR3 peptides within each V-J. Welch's t-statistics and random forest reduced roughly 540 V-J features to fewer than 15, which were used in a naive Bayes classifier (R e1071). Starting from the raw public reads, TCRdb applied fastp trimming at Q25, assembled clones with MiXCR and retained in-frame beta chains. Entries that share a CDR3 protein sequence are merged under the most common genes and DNA. None of the V and J calls come from the authors' own analysis; TCRdb made them. This sample is represented by about 520,000 distinct CDR3 sequences; around 22% of them were singletons. The ten biggest clones cover approximately 10% of the sample.

Concerning this clonotype: What this receptor recognizes is not known. The input lacks base qualities; no much larger clone sits a single base away.

Material: blood. Recombination joined TRBV11-2 with TRBJ2-5; TRBD2 agrees with 11 junctional bases. The TCR sequence derives from a woman between 25 and 40 years old with Graves' ophthalmopathy. The DNA sequence reads TGTGCCAGCAGCTTAAGAACTAGCGGGAGTTCTGAGACCCAGTACTTC. The encoded protein is CASSLRTSGSSETQYF.